The present TCR beta chain was sequenced within a study of cytomegalovirus exposure and HLA in healthy donors. The study's findings and limits: Being productive about 90% or about 30% of the time was typical of most TCR beta V segments in an earlier analysis.

Use of 60 Vbeta and 13 Jbeta primers characterized the PCR. Sequencing used immunoSEQ multiplex PCR; TCRdb keeps in-frame clones, though not all of them. The sample has around 140,000 clones; around four fifths are singletons. Remarks on this clone: Its antigen is not known.

Germline CDR1 is SQVTM and CDR2 is ANQGSEA. CDR3 length: 13 amino acids. V was shortened by 7 bases and J by 4 bases, with 17 bases between the two germline ends. Each of the donors was a healthy bone marrow donor. The TCR originated in a man aged 35 to 55 in good health and CMV-seronegative. The rearrangement joins TRBV29-1 to TRBJ2-7; no firm D call. Specimen: PBMCs. CDR3 in DNA: TGCAGCGCCCGAGGCGGCCAGAGTTACGAGCAGTACTTC. Amino acids: CSARGGQSYEQYF.